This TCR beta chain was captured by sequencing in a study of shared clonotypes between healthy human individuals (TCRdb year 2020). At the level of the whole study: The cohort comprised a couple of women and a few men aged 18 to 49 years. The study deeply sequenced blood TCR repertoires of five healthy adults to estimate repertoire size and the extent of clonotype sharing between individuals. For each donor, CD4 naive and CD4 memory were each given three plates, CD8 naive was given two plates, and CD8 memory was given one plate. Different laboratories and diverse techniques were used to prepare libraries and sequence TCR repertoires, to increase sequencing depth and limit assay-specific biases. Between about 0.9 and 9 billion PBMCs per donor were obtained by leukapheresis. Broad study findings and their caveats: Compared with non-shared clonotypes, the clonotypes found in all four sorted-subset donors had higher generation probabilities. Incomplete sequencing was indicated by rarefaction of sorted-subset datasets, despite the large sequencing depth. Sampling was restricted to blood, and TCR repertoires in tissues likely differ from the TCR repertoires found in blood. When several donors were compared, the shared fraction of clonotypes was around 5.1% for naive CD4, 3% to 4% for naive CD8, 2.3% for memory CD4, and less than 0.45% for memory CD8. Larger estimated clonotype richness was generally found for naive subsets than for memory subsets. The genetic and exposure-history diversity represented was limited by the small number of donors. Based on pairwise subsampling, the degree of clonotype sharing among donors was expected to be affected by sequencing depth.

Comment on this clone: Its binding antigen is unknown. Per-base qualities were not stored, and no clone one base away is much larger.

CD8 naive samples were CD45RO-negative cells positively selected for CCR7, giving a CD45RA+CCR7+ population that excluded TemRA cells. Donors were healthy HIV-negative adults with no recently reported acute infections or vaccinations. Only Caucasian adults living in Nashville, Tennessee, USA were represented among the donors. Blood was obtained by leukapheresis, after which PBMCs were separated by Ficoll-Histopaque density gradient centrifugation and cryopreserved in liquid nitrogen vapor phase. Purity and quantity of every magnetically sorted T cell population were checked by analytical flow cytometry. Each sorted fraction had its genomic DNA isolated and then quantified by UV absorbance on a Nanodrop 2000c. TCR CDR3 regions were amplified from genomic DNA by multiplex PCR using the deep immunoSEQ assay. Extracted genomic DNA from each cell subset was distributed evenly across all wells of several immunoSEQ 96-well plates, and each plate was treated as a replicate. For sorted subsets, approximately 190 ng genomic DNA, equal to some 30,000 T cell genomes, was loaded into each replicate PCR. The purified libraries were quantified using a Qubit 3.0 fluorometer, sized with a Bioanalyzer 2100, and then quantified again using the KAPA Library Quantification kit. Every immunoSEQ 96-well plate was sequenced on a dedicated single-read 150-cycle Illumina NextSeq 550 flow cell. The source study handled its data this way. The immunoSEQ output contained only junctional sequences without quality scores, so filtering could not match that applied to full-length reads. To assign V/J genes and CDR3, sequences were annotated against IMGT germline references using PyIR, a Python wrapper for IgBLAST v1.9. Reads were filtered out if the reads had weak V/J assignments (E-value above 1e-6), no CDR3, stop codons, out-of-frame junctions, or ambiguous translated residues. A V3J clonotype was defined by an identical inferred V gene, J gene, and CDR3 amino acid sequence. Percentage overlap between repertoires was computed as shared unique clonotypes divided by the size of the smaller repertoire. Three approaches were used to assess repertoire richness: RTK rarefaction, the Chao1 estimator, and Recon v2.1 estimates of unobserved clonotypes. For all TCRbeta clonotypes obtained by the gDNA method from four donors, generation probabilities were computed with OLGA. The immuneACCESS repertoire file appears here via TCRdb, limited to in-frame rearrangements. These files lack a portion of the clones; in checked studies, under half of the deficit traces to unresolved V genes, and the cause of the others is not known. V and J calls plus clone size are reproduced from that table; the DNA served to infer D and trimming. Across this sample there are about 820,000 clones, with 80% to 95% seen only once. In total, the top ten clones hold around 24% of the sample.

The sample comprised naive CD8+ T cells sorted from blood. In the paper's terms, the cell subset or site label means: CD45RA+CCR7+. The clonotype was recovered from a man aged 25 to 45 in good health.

The nucleotides read TGTGCCAGCAGTTCTCAACCCGGGACTAGCGGGAGTGAGACCCAGTACTTC. This codes for CASSSQPGTSGSETQYF. This sequence uses TRBV2 and TRBJ2-5, with 14 bases aligning to TRBD2. From the germline V gene, CDR1 is SNHLY and CDR2 is FYNNEI. Here V drops 5 bases and J drops 5 bases, and the junction holds 10 bases not matched to any gene. Reading from cysteine to phenylalanine, the CDR3 counts 17 amino acids. The entry retains the CDR3 DNA only, 51 bases that are in frame from base 1.